This TCR beta chain was obtained from a study of beta chain features in type 1 diabetes. Study conclusions and caveats: Among patients with Type 1 diabetes, TCRB CDR3s were moderately but significantly shorter in every one of the four CD4+ subsets. Shorter templates might be favored by PCR, equally in patients and controls.

Sequenced material consisted of expressed TCRB transcripts (all of the isolated RNA was reverse transcribed). Assay used: immunoSEQ multiplex PCR; TCRdb lists only in-frame clones, some missing. Among under 850,000 clones, roughly 12% were seen once, and the ten largest hold approximately 0.022%. There are 16 residues in the CDR3. Germline CDR1 reads SGHAT; CDR2 reads FQDESV (reference sequence). The J segment lost 4 bases and the V segment lost 7 bases, leaving 11 bases of the junction unmatched. In this sample, this clone turned up a few times. Its matching antigen is unknown. The sample was naive CD4+ T cells from blood. This receptor was taken from a man younger than 30 with type 1 diabetes. The chain recombines TRBV11-1 with TRBJ2-2, with 8 bases aligning to TRBD2. This CDR3 is CASTSLGGATTGELFF. DNA for the CDR3: TGTGCCAGCACCTCCCTCGGGGGGGCGACCACCGGGGAGCTGTTTTTT.